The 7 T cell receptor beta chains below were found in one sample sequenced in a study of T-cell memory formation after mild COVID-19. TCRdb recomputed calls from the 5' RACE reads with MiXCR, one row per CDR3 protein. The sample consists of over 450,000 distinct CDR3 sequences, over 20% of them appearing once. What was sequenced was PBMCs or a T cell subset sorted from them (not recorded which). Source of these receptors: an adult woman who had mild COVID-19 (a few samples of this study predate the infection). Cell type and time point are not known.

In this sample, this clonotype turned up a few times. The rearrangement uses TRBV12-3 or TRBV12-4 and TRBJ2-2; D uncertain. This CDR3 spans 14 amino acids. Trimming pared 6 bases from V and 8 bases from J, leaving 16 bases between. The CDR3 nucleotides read TGTGCCAGCAGGCCCGGGTCGCTTTGGGGGGAGCTGTTTTTT. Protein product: CASRPGSLWGELFF.

The chain's CDR3 is CSARNPRGLALSYEQYF. CDR3 bases: TGCAGTGCTAGAAACCCCAGGGGACTAGCGCTCTCCTACGAGCAGTACTTC. The genes are TRBV20-1 and TRBJ2-7; TRBD2 matches at 10 bases. The CDR3 contains 17 residues. J gave up 0 bases and V 2 bases, and 10 bases lay outside the gene matches. The V gene's germline CDR1 is DFQATT and CDR2 SNEGSKA (reference sequence).

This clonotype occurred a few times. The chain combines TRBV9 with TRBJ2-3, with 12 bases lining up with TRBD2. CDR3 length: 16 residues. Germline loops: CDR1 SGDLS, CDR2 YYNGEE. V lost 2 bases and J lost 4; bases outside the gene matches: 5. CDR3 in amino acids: CASSVGLAGIADTQYF. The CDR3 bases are TGTGCCAGCAGCGTTGGACTAGCGGGGATCGCAGATACGCAGTATTTT.

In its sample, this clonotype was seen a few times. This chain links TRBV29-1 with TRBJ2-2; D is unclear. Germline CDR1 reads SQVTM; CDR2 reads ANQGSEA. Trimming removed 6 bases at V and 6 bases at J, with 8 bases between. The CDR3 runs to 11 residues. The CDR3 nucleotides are TGCAGCGTCCTTAGTGCCGGGGAGCTGTTTTTT. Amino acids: CSVLSAGELFF.

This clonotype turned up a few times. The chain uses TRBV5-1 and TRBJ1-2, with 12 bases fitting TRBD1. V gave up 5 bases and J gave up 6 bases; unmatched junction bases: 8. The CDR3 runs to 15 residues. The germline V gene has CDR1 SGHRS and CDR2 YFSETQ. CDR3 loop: CASSSGTGGVDGYTF. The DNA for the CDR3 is TGCGCCAGCAGTTCCGGGACAGGGGGCGTCGATGGCTACACCTTC. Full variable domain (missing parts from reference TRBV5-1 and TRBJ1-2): KAGVTQTPRYLIKTRGQQVTLSCSPISGHRSVSWYQQTPGQGLQFLFEYFSETQRNKGNFPGRFSGRQFSNSRSEMNVSTLELGDSALYLCASSSGTGGVDGYTFGSGTRLTVV.

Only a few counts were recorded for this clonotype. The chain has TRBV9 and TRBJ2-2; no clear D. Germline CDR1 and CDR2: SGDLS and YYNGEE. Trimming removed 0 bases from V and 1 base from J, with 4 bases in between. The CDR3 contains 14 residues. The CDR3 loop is CASSVVGNTGELFF. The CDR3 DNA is TGTGCCAGCAGCGTAGTCGGGAACACCGGGGAGCTGTTTTTT.

CDR3 bases: TGTGCCAGCAGCTTAGGGTTTGCGAGAACAGATACGCAGTATTTT. Amino acids: CASSLGFARTDTQYF. This rearrangement joins TRBV7-3 to TRBJ2-3; D remains ambiguous. The V end lost 2 bases, the J end lost 3 bases, and 12 bases lay between the germline ends. CDR3 length: 15 amino acids. In germline, CDR1 is SGHTA, CDR2 FQGTGA.